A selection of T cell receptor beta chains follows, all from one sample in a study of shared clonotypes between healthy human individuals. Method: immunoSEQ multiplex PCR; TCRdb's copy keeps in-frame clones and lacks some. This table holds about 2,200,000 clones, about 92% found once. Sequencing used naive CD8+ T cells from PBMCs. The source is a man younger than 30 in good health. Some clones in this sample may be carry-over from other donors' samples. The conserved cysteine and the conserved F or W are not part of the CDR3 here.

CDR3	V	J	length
ASSQDLVGNTIY	TRBV14	TRBJ1-3	12
ASSLGLKVSEAF	TRBV13	TRBJ1-1	12
ASSQVVQDYEQY	TRBV4-1	TRBJ2-7	12
ASSPSPGGETQY	TRBV6-5	TRBJ2-5	12
ASRNYLNTEAF	TRBV2	TRBJ1-1	11
ASSVTTNMNTEAF	TRBV6-1	TRBJ1-1	13
ASSQGIIYEQY	TRBV19	TRBJ2-7	11
ASSPRVGTSGRASYEQY	TRBV7-9	TRBJ2-7	17
ASRYGRTGTYEQY	TRBV27	TRBJ2-7	13
ASSSLYTGTEAF	TRBV7-2	TRBJ1-1	12
ASSATSGGKETQY	TRBV13	TRBJ2-5	13